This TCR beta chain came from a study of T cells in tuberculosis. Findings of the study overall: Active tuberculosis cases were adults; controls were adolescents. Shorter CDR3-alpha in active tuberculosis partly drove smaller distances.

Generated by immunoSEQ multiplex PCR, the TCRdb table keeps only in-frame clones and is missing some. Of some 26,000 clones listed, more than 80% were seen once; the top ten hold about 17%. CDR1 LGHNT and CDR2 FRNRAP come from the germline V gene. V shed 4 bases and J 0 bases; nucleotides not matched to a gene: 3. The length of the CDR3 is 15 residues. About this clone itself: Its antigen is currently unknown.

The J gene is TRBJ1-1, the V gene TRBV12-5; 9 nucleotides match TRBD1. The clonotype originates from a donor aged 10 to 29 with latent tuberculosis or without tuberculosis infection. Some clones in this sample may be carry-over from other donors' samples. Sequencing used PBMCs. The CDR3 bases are TGTGCTAGTGGTTGGTGGACAGGGGTGAACACTGAAGCTTTCTTT. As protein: CASGWWTGVNTEAFF. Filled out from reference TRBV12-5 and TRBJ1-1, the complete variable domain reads DARVTQTPRHKVTEMGQEVTMRCQPILGHNTVFWYRQTMMQGLELLAYFRNRAPLDDSGMPKDRFSAEMPDATLATLKIQPSEPRDSAVYFCASGWWTGVNTEAFFGQGTRLTVV.